Listed below are T cell receptor beta chains from one sample, sequenced in a study of T cells in Graves' hyperthyroidism and ophthalmopathy. TCRdb re-called the multiplex PCR reads with MiXCR, one entry per CDR3 protein. The sample records about 250,000 distinct CDR3 sequences, approximately 25% being singletons. Material for sequencing was blood. The receptors come from a woman aged 40 to 50 with Graves' ophthalmopathy. Each CDR3 is given with its conserved first and last residue. The D gene is left open where the match is weak. A clone size is listed for some rows: how often the clone was seen (once, few, many), or a class if it is expanded.

d_call,j_call,clone_size,v_call,cdr3_nt,cdr3_aa
TRBD2,TRBJ2-7,.,TRBV6-1,TGTGCCAGCAGACCCACTAGCGGGAGGGGTAGGCAGTACTTC,CASRPTSGRGRQYF
TRBD1,TRBJ1-2,few,TRBV28,TGTGCCAGCAGTTTTCCGGACAGGGGGCATGGCTACACCTTC,CASSFPDRGHGYTF
.,TRBJ1-5,many,TRBV12-3/TRBV12-4,TGTGCCAGCAGTTTCTTCGGCAGGGGAGGCAATCAGCCCCAGCATTTT,CASSFFGRGGNQPQHF
.,TRBJ1-2,.,TRBV6-5,TGTGCCAGCAGTTTGACCGGTGTGCGAGGCTACACCTTC,CASSLTGVRGYTF
TRBD2,TRBJ2-7,many,TRBV28,TGTGCCAGCAGTTCCACTAGCGGGAGGGCCGGCTACGAGCAGTACTTC,CASSSTSGRAGYEQYF
.,TRBJ2-2,many,TRBV2,TGTGCCAGCACCTCGGCCACCGGGGAGCTGTTTTTT,CASTSATGELFF
.,TRBJ2-7,many,TRBV25-1,TGTGCCAGCAGTATGAGGCCCCGGTCCTCCTACGAGCAGTACTTC,CASSMRPRSSYEQYF
.,TRBJ1-1,.,TRBV12-3/TRBV12-4,TGTGCCAGTGGTAAAGGGTCCACTGAAGCTTTCTTT,CASGKGSTEAFF
TRBD2,TRBJ2-7,many,TRBV7-2,TGTGCCAGCAGCTTAGGGCCTAGCGGAGTCTACGAGCAGTACTTC,CASSLGPSGVYEQYF
.,TRBJ2-4,.,TRBV7-2,TGTGCCAGCAGCTTAGATGTTGGGACGTGGGACATTCAGTACTTC,CASSLDVGTWDIQYF
.,TRBJ1-1,.,TRBV7-2,TGTGCCAGCAGCTCCAGACCGGCAGTAGCTTTCTTT,CASSSRPAVAFF
.,TRBJ2-7,many,TRBV7-9,TGTGCCAGCAGGTCCGGGACCTACGAGCAGTACTTC,CASRSGTYEQYF
.,TRBJ1-1,.,TRBV12-3/TRBV12-4,TGTGCCAGCAGTTTTGGGGACAAGAACACTGAAGCTTTCTTT,CASSFGDKNTEAFF
.,TRBJ1-1,many,TRBV6-1,TGTGCCAGCAGTCAAGACCAGAGTTTGAGGGCTTTCTTT,CASSQDQSLRAFF
TRBD1,TRBJ1-6,.,TRBV30,TGTGCCTGGGGTGACCGACAGGGGATTTCACCCCTCCACTTT,CAWGDRQGISPLHF
.,TRBJ2-7,.,TRBV6-5,TGTGCCAGCAGTTACTCTAAGACTGGCGAGCAGTACTTC,CASSYSKTGEQYF
.,TRBJ2-1,many,TRBV6-1,TGTGCCAGCAAACCGATGTACCAGGCCTACAATGAGCAGTTCTTC,CASKPMYQAYNEQFF
.,TRBJ2-4,many,TRBV13,TGTGCCAGCAGCTTAACGGGCAGGGGGGCCGCGGACATTCAGTACTTC,CASSLTGRGAADIQYF
TRBD1,TRBJ1-3,many,TRBV29-1,TGCAGCGTGGGACAGGGGACTGGAAACACCATATATTTT,CSVGQGTGNTIYF
TRBD2,TRBJ2-7,.,TRBV6-1,TGTGCCAGCACCCTGGGACTAGCGGAAACCAGCTCCTACGAGCAGTACTTC,CASTLGLAETSSYEQYF
.,TRBJ1-5,.,TRBV20-1,TGCAGTGCTAGAGGCCTGTCGAGCAATCAGCCCCAGCATTTT,CSARGLSSNQPQHF
.,TRBJ2-5,many,TRBV29-1,TGCAGCGTTGTTGGGGATGCTGGGGAGACCCAGTACTTC,CSVVGDAGETQYF
TRBD1,TRBJ2-5,many,TRBV10-3,TGTGCCATCAGTGATCGACAGGGGTACCAAGAGACCCAGTACTTC,CAISDRQGYQETQYF
.,TRBJ1-1,.,TRBV12-3/TRBV12-4,TGTGCCAGCAGCGAATCTTGGGGCACTGAAGCTTTCTTT,CASSESWGTEAFF
TRBD1,TRBJ2-4,many,TRBV27,TGTGCCAGCAGTATAAACAGGGGGAACATTCAGTACTTC,CASSINRGNIQYF
.,TRBJ2-7,.,TRBV6-1,TGTGCCAGCTCTAACCAGGTCTCCTACGAGCAGTACTTC,CASSNQVSYEQYF
TRBD2,TRBJ2-7,many,TRBV12-3/TRBV12-4,TGTGCCTCTACCCCCACTAGCGGACTGAGGCAGTACTTC,CASTPTSGLRQYF
.,TRBJ1-1,few,TRBV28,TGTGCCAGCAGTTTATCCGGGGGGCGGGTTGAAGCTTTCTTT,CASSLSGGRVEAFF
.,TRBJ2-5,.,TRBV20-1,TGCAGTGCTAGATCTAAGACACTCTACCAAGAGACCCAGTACTTC,CSARSKTLYQETQYF
.,TRBJ1-1,many,TRBV5-6,TGTGCCAGCAGCTTGGGTGGTCATGGGAAGCCAGCTTTCTTT,CASSLGGHGKPAFF
.,TRBJ1-3,many,TRBV29-1,TGCAGCGCCGAGACCGGAATCTCTGGAAACACCATATATTTT,CSAETGISGNTIYF
.,TRBJ2-5,many,TRBV29-1,TGCAGCGTTGAAGATGGCCAGGGGTTTGAGACCCAGTACTTC,CSVEDGQGFETQYF
.,TRBJ2-7,many,TRBV29-1,TGCAGCGTTGAAGACGACAGACTCTACGAGCAGTACTTC,CSVEDDRLYEQYF
TRBD2,TRBJ2-7,.,TRBV28,TGTGCCAGCTCTAGCGGGAGGGCCCCGGGAGAGCAGTACTTC,CASSSGRAPGEQYF
TRBD2,TRBJ2-7,.,TRBV20-1,TGCAGTGCAAAATGGACTAGCGGGAGTGTTCCCTACGAGCAGTACTTC,CSAKWTSGSVPYEQYF
.,TRBJ2-5,many,TRBV5-5,TGTGCCAGCAGAAAACAGGGCCAAGAGACCCAGTACTTC,CASRKQGQETQYF
.,TRBJ2-7,many,TRBV2,TGTGCCAGCAGTTCCCCCGGGGCTGGCGACGAGCAGTACTTC,CASSSPGAGDEQYF
TRBD1,TRBJ2-5,.,TRBV13,TGTGCCAGCAGCCCCGGGACCGGGACAGGGGGCCGAGAGACCCAGTACTTC,CASSPGTGTGGRETQYF
TRBD1,TRBJ2-5,many,TRBV29-1,TGCAGCGTAGACCCGACAGGGGGCAGGGAGACCCAGTACTTC,CSVDPTGGRETQYF
.,TRBJ1-1,many,TRBV7-3,TGTGCCAGCAGCTTAAGGGGGGGTCTGAACACTGAAGCTTTCTTT,CASSLRGGLNTEAFF
.,TRBJ2-7,.,TRBV10-2,TGCGCCAGCAGTGAAAGGTCCTACGAGCAGTACTTC,CASSERSYEQYF
TRBD2,TRBJ2-7,many,TRBV20-1,TGCAGTGCTAGCCGGGGACTAGCGGGGTCCTACGAGCAGTACTTC,CSASRGLAGSYEQYF
TRBD2,TRBJ2-7,.,TRBV6-1,TGTGCCAGCAGATCGACCGGGACTAGCGGGAGCGAGCAGTACTTC,CASRSTGTSGSEQYF
.,TRBJ1-1,.,TRBV4-1,TGCGCCAGCAGCCCCCGAACGACCGGGAATGAAGCTTTCTTT,CASSPRTTGNEAFF
TRBD1,TRBJ1-2,many,TRBV18,TGTGCCAGCAACGGACAGGGGGCAAATGGCTACACCTTC,CASNGQGANGYTF
.,TRBJ1-3,many,TRBV20-1,TGCAGTGGTAGGGACTCTGGACCCGGAAACACCATATATTTT,CSGRDSGPGNTIYF
.,TRBJ1-5,.,TRBV19,TGTGCCAGTAGTATACTGGACAGCACTTACAATCAGCCCCAGCATTTT,CASSILDSTYNQPQHF
TRBD2,TRBJ2-5,.,TRBV5-1,TGCGCCAGCAGCCGGACTAGCGGGATGTACCAAGAGACCCAGTACTTC,CASSRTSGMYQETQYF
.,TRBJ1-1,.,TRBV12-3/TRBV12-4,TGTGCCAGCAGCCGCTCCGACAAGACTGAAGCTTTCTTT,CASSRSDKTEAFF
.,TRBJ2-7,many,TRBV15,TGTGCCACCAGCAGCACCACCGTTAGCGAGCAGTACTTC,CATSSTTVSEQYF
.,TRBJ2-7,once,TRBV7-8,TGTGCCAGCAGCTCGACAGAAGGAAAGACCTACGAGCAGTACTTC,CASSSTEGKTYEQYF
TRBD2,TRBJ2-7,few,TRBV14,TGTGCCAGCAGCCTAAAATCGCTAGCGGGCACCTACGAGCAGTACTTC,CASSLKSLAGTYEQYF
.,TRBJ1-2,.,TRBV19,TGTGCCAGTACTACCCTCCGGGCCATCGATGGCTACACCTTC,CASTTLRAIDGYTF